This TCR beta chain is from a study of T cell changes during pregnancy in multiple sclerosis. TCRdb's copy holds only in-frame clones and misses some; the assay was immunoSEQ multiplex PCR. The sample carries about 68,000 clones, about 90% recorded once. The clonotype comes from a female donor in good health, enrolled as a control in a pregnancy study. Here the sequenced sample was peripheral blood, taken in the second trimester of pregnancy.

CDR3 nucleotides: TGCGCCAGCAGCCAAGAACGACTAGTGTACGAGCAGTACTTC. Protein sequence: CASSQERLVYEQYF. The chain joins TRBV4-3 to TRBJ2-7; TRBD2 is a possible D gene (6 bases). Trimming removed 0 bases from V and 4 bases from J, with 10 bases in between. Per germline, CDR1 LGHNA and CDR2 YSLEER. CDR3 length equals 14 residues.